This T cell receptor (beta chain) emerged from a study of blood T cell repertoires in COVID-19. Study in general: PBMCs, B-cell-depleted T cells, or T cells were the source of the cDNA or gDNA that made up the material.

CDR3 size: 16 residues. After removal of 3 bases from V and 3 bases from J, the junction contained 2 bases not matched to a gene. Germline V gene sequence: CDR1 MGHRA, CDR2 YSYEKL. In its sample, this clone was seen once. Using immunoSEQ multiplex PCR, the repertoire was profiled, and TCRdb retains in-frame clones only, with some absent. Of about 120,000 clones in the sample, around 80% were seen once. This clonotype was sampled from a man aged 65 to 79 with acute or convalescent COVID-19. This chain uses TRBV4-1 with TRBJ2-1, with 13 bases identical to TRBD2. The sequenced sample was peripheral blood. This CDR3 reads CASSQTSGGNYNEQFF. The CDR3 coding sequence is TGCGCCAGCAGCCAGACTAGCGGGGGGAACTACAATGAGCAGTTCTTC.